Listed here are 17 T cell receptor beta chains from one sample, sequenced in a study of blood T cells in healthy people across ages. Sample-barcoded 5' priming and a J-beta primer mix drove a second PCR of 7 to 11 cycles. TCRdb recomputed calls from the 5' RACE reads with MiXCR, one row per CDR3 protein. The table lists some 760,000 distinct CDR3 sequences, 25% of them singletons. The same specimen was also included in a second study, on T cells of mothers and their children.

The sample taken for sequencing was blood. These receptors all come from a boy aged 5-17 years in good health.

The chain recombines TRBV5-1 with TRBJ2-5; D is undetermined. The CDR3 covers 14 residues. Germline assignment: CDR1 SGHRS and CDR2 YFSETQ. With 2 bases removed from V and 0 bases from J, the gap between germline ends came to 8 bases. The CDR3 region is CASSFRVDQETQYF. CDR3 DNA sequence: TGCGCCAGCAGCTTTAGGGTGGACCAAGAGACCCAGTACTTC.

V usage is TRBV7-8 and J usage is TRBJ2-7; D perhaps matches TRBD2 (6 bases). The germline V gene has CDR1 SGHVS and CDR2 FQNEAQ. V lost 2 bases and J lost 4, with 12 bases in between. The CDR3 is made up of 14 amino acids. CDR3 protein: CASSLRAGMYEQYF. CDR3 bases: TGTGCCAGCAGCTTACGGGCGGGGATGTACGAGCAGTACTTC.

This clonotype has more than one count but fewer than ten. This CDR3 reads CASSGGPVETQYF. Written as DNA, the CDR3 is TGTGCCAGCAGCGGGGGGCCCGTCGAGACCCAGTACTTC. The V gene is TRBV7-3, the J gene TRBJ2-5, with D possibly being TRBD1 or TRBD2 (6 bases each). The CDR3 has 13 amino acids. CDR1 SGHTA and CDR2 FQGTGA come from the germline V gene. Trimming cost V 5 bases and J 5 bases, with 12 bases left between them.

V gene TRBV20-1 combines with J gene TRBJ2-5; tentatively, D is TRBD1 (5 bases). CDR3 length: 14 amino acids. Germline CDR1 and CDR2: DFQATT and SNEGSKA (reference sequence). V lost 6 bases, J lost 8 bases, and 22 bases lay in between. CDR3 residues: CSAPGDSLKKTQYF. The CDR3 nucleotides read TGCAGTGCCCCAGGCGACAGTCTCAAGAAAACCCAGTACTTC.

V and J are TRBV5-6 and TRBJ2-1, with 7 bases aligning to TRBD1. The CDR3 spans 14 residues. Germline assignment: CDR1 SGHDT and CDR2 YYEEEE. The V and J ends lost 4 bases and 4 bases, in that order; junction bases with no gene match: 5. The CDR3: CASSPGTDYNEQFF. The CDR3 DNA sequence: TGTGCCAGCAGCCCCGGGACAGATTACAATGAGCAGTTCTTC.

This clonotype came up a few times. The J gene is TRBJ1-1, the V gene TRBV7-2, with D hard to call. This CDR3 spans 13 amino acids. V dropped 1 base and J dropped 10 bases, with 13 bases sitting between them. CDR1 and CDR2 from the germline V gene are SGHTA and FQGNSA. The CDR3 sequence: CASSLGPGLGAFF. For the CDR3, the DNA is TGTGCCAGCAGCTTAGGTCCGGGGTTGGGAGCTTTCTTT.

This clonotype turned up a few times. The chain carries TRBV29-1 and TRBJ2-5, with a weak D call TRBD2 (5 bases). TRBJ2-1 explains the end of the DNA better; the J call may be wrong. The CDR3 runs to 15 residues. Germline CDR1 SQVTM, CDR2 ANQGSEA. The CDR3 protein is CSVEDPADPHNEQFF. Here the CDR3 DNA reads TGCAGCGTTGAAGATCCAGCGGATCCACACAATGAGCAGTTCTTC.

The table lists this clonotype with a few counts. The rearrangement uses TRBV14 and TRBJ2-3; TRBD1 matches at 9 bases. Trimming cost V 1 base and J 3 bases; bases outside gene matches: 5. The CDR3 loop spans 16 amino acids. Germline CDR1 SGHDN, CDR2 FVKESK. Here the CDR3 reads CASSQVLGQGTDTQYF. The CDR3 region has the DNA TGTGCCAGCAGCCAAGTTCTCGGACAGGGGACAGATACGCAGTATTTT.

The genes are TRBV7-2 and TRBJ1-1; TRBD1 aligns across 7 bases. Per the germline V gene, CDR1 is SGHTA and CDR2 is FQGNSA. V was clipped by 5 bases and J by 0 bases; unmatched bases: 3. CDR3 size: 14 residues. The CDR3, as DNA: TGTGCCAGCAGCGCGGGACAGTTGAACACTGAAGCTTTCTTT. Its translation is CASSAGQLNTEAFF.

There are a few counts of this clonotype. J is TRBJ1-4 and V is TRBV6-6, with a possible D match to TRBD1 (6 bases). CDR3 length: 15 residues. Trimming took 0 bases from V and 3 from J, leaving 8 bases between them. The V gene's germline CDR1 is MNHNY and CDR2 SVGAGI (reference sequence). The chain's CDR3 is CASSYSTGPNEKLFF. CDR3 DNA sequence: TGTGCCAGCAGTTACTCGACAGGACCTAATGAAAAACTGTTTTTT.

This clonotype was detected only a few times. The gene calls are TRBV6-6 and TRBJ2-7; D unresolved. Looked up from germline, CDR1 is MNHNY and CDR2 is SVGAGI (reference sequence). Between the trimmed V and J ends, which lost 8 bases and 4 bases, there was a span of 15 bases. This CDR3 is 13 amino acids long. CDR3 nucleotides: TGTGCCAGCGCCGTTCGAGATTTATACGAGCAGTACTTC. This translates into CASAVRDLYEQYF.

The rearrangement links TRBV20-1 to TRBJ2-7, with D maybe TRBD1 (6 bases). CDR3 length: 13 amino acids. V shed 7 bases and J shed 2 bases, with 15 bases lying between them. CDR1 and CDR2 (germline): DFQATT, SNEGSKA (reference sequence). For the CDR3, the DNA is TGCAGTGGAAGGGGGACGGGAACCTACGAGCAGTACTTC. This encodes CSGRGTGTYEQYF.

This clonotype was seen a few times. V gene TRBV5-1 combines with J gene TRBJ1-2; unclear D gene. Per germline, CDR1 SGHRS and CDR2 YFSETQ. This CDR3 contains 15 residues. V gave up 0 bases and J gave up 5 bases, with 14 bases separating them. The DNA of the CDR3 is TGCGCCAGCAGCTTGGCCCCCGATATTGGTTATGGCTACACCTTC. It yields the protein CASSLAPDIGYGYTF.

A few counts support this clonotype. V gene TRBV20-1 combines with J gene TRBJ1-5; TRBD1 aligns across 7 bases. The V gene end was trimmed by 2 bases and the J gene end by 7 bases; junction bases not matched to a gene: 14. Germline CDR1 and CDR2: DFQATT and SNEGSKA (reference sequence). CDR3 length equals 16 residues. The CDR3 nucleotides read TGCAGTGCTAGATCGGCAGGGGGAGATAGCGGCCAGCCCCAGCATTTT. Residues: CSARSAGGDSGQPQHF.

This chain connects TRBV6-1 to TRBJ2-7; 10 bases line up with TRBD2. The CDR3 consists of 12 residues. After removal of 6 bases from V and 5 bases from J, the junction contained 1 base not matched to a gene. Per germline, CDR1 MNHNS and CDR2 SASEGT. CDR3 sequence: CASRLAGNEQYF. The CDR3 DNA is TGTGCCAGCAGACTAGCGGGAAACGAGCAGTACTTC.

The V gene is TRBV10-3, the J gene TRBJ2-1; D uncertain. Trimming took off 0 bases at V and 8 bases at J, with 8 bases between the two ends. The CDR3 contains 13 residues. Germline CDR1 and CDR2: ENHRY and SYGVKD. DNA of the CDR3: TGTGCCATCAGTGAGTCGATTGTGGATGAGCAGTTCTTC. Its translation is CAISESIVDEQFF.

The chain employs TRBV5-1 and TRBJ2-6, with TRBD1 as a possible D gene (5 bases). V lost 4 bases, J lost 1 base, and 18 bases lay in between. Germline assignment: CDR1 SGHRS and CDR2 YFSETQ. The CDR3 spans 18 residues. CDR3 DNA: TGCGCCAGCAGCGGCAGGGCGACCAGCTCTTCTGGGGCCAACGTCCTGACTTTC. Translating it yields CASSGRATSSSGANVLTF.